Listed here are 27 T cell receptor beta chains from one sample, sequenced in a study of T cells in Graves' hyperthyroidism and ophthalmopathy. Amplification yielded TCR beta CDR3 regions, with RNA transcripts as the source. TCR CDR3 regions were first amplified by RT-PCR with HTBI primers. From the multiplex PCR reads, TCRdb called clonotypes with MiXCR, one entry per CDR3 protein. This sample has 400,000 or so distinct CDR3 sequences, with 14% found just once. Sequencing was done on a sample of blood. The source of these receptors is a woman aged 25 to 45 with Graves' ophthalmopathy.

This clonotype was detected many times. V usage is TRBV5-1 and J usage is TRBJ2-1, with D perhaps TRBD2 (6 bases). The length of the CDR3 is 17 residues. The V gene's germline CDR1 is SGHRS and CDR2 YFSETQ. The V end was cut by 3 bases, the J end by 1 base, with 17 bases between. The CDR3 DNA sequence: TGCGCCAGCAGCTCCCCCCCGGAAGGGAGGTCCTACAATGAGCAGTTCTTC. This translates into CASSSPPEGRSYNEQFF.

The sample holds a few counts of this clonotype. The chain combines TRBV11-1 with TRBJ1-5; D gene uncertain. Germline V lookup: CDR1 SGHAT, CDR2 FQDESV (reference sequence). This CDR3 is 13 amino acids long. The V end was cut by 1 base, the J end by 6 bases, with 7 bases between. The CDR3 is CASSLGVFQPQHF. CDR3 sequence (DNA): TGTGCCAGCAGCTTAGGGGTCTTTCAGCCCCAGCATTTT.

This clonotype was counted at least ten times. J is TRBJ2-2 and V is TRBV20-1; D gene ambiguous. Germline assignment: CDR1 DFQATT and CDR2 SNEGSKA (reference sequence). The CDR3 is made up of 17 amino acids. The germline V and J ends were trimmed by 6 bases and 1 base, with 21 bases remaining between them. CDR3 coding DNA: TGCAGTGCATGCTCCACCCTTATGGACCAGAACACCGGGGAGCTGTTTTTT. Protein: CSACSTLMDQNTGELFF.

This clonotype was picked up many times. The J gene is TRBJ2-1, the V gene TRBV6-1; either TRBD1 or TRBD2 may fit D (5 bases each). V was shortened by 6 bases and J by 0 bases, with 21 bases between the two germline ends. The CDR3 consists of 18 residues. Germline V lookup: CDR1 MNHNS, CDR2 SASEGT. DNA of the CDR3: TGTGCCAGCAGATGCAGAGGGCCGGGACCTAGCTCCTACAATGAGCAGTTCTTC. This codes for CASRCRGPGPSSYNEQFF.

This clonotype was observed many times. The chain links TRBV12-3 or TRBV12-4 to TRBJ2-3; the match to TRBD2 covers 9 bases. The CDR3 has 19 amino acids. The ends lost 5 bases at V and 2 bases at J; junction bases unmatched: 17. The CDR3 region has the DNA TGTGCCAGCAGTGCGGGGACTAGCTGGGCGACAATTCTCACAGATACGCAGTATTTT. Translation: CASSAGTSWATILTDTQYF.

This clonotype was found a few times. The rearrangement links TRBV5-8 to TRBJ1-1; D is unresolved. The CDR3 sequence is 15 residues long. V was trimmed by 3 bases and J by 4 bases, leaving 16 bases between them. Germline assignment: CDR1 SGHTS and CDR2 YDEGEE. CDR3 in DNA: TGTGCCAGCAGCTCGCTTGGAGCGTATGGCACTGAAGCTTTCTTT. This encodes CASSSLGAYGTEAFF.

This clonotype was counted many times. A much larger clone is a single base away; this may be a read error. CDR3 nucleotide sequence: TGTGCCAGCAGCCATAACACCGGGGAGCTGTTTTTT. Translating gives CASSHNTGELFF. V gene TRBV6-1 combines with J gene TRBJ2-2; no firm D call. Germline CDR1 and CDR2: MNHNS and SASEGT. There are 12 residues in the CDR3. The ends were cut back, 6 bases at V and 2 bases at J, with 4 bases in the middle.

This clonotype was recorded at least ten times. The chain joins TRBV5-1 to TRBJ2-1, with unresolved D. CDR1 is SGHRS, CDR2 YFSETQ, per germline. V was clipped by 0 bases and J by 4 bases, with 8 bases between them. This CDR3 is built from 14 residues. The CDR3 protein is CASSLATQYNEQFF. DNA for the CDR3: TGCGCCAGCAGCTTGGCCACCCAGTACAATGAGCAGTTCTTC.

This clonotype came up many times. The V and J genes are TRBV5-1 and TRBJ2-5, with D unclear. Trimming took 5 bases from V and 1 from J, leaving 15 bases between them. Per the germline V gene, CDR1 is SGHRS and CDR2 is YFSETQ. This CDR3 is 15 amino acids long. This chain's CDR3 is CASREYGPSQETQYF. CDR3 bases: TGCGCCAGCAGGGAGTACGGACCGAGCCAAGAGACCCAGTACTTC.

This clonotype came up many times. The chain combines TRBV20-1 with TRBJ1-5; TRBD1 matches 9 bases. From germline, CDR1 is DFQATT and CDR2 SNEGSKA (reference sequence). V dropped 2 bases and J dropped 5; count of bases not matched to a gene: 10. The length of the CDR3 is 16 residues. The CDR3 loop is CSARNPQGATYQPQHF. CDR3 bases: TGCAGTGCTAGAAACCCACAGGGGGCCACTTATCAGCCCCAGCATTTT.

V and J are TRBV6-5 and TRBJ1-1; a possible D gene is TRBD1 (6 bases). Germline V gene sequence: CDR1 MNHEY, CDR2 SVGAGI. The CDR3 loop spans 16 amino acids. Between the trimmed V and J ends, which lost 5 bases and 4 bases, there was a span of 20 bases. CDR3 nucleotides: TGTGCCAGCAGTAACCACCCCGGGACATTAGTCACTGAAGCTTTCTTT. Translation gives CASSNHPGTLVTEAFF.

The rearrangement uses TRBV6-9 and TRBJ2-2; D is perhaps TRBD1 (6 bases). Germline CDR1 and CDR2: MNHGY and SVAAGI. This CDR3 is built from 17 residues. Trimming stripped 4 bases from V and 5 bases from J, with 20 bases between. CDR3 sequence reads: CASSSLGAGQKTGELFF. CDR3 DNA: TGTGCCAGCAGTTCCCTGGGGGCAGGGCAAAAAACCGGGGAGCTGTTTTTT.

This clonotype was detected only a few times. Relative to the germline gene, one junction end is altered; a read error may explain this. CDR3 region: CASSLGSGGDTQYF. The CDR3 coding sequence is TGTGCTAGCAGCTTAGGTAGCGGAGGTGATACGCAGTATTTT. This chain links TRBV7-7 with TRBJ2-3, with D maybe TRBD2 (6 bases). There are 14 residues in the CDR3. From germline, CDR1 is SSHAT and CDR2 FNYEAQ (reference sequence). Full variable domain (remainder filled in from reference TRBV7-7 and TRBJ2-3): GAGVSQSPRYKVTKRGQDVTLRCDPISSHATLYWYQQALGQGPEFLTYFNYEAQPDKSGLPSDRFSAERPEGSISTLTIQRTEQRDSAMYRCASSLGSGGDTQYFGPGTRLTVL.

In nucleotides, the CDR3 is TGTGCCAGCAGCCGCCTCTCCGGCTCGGGGAGGAGCTACACCTTC. Residues: CASSRLSGSGRSYTF. The V and J genes are TRBV3-1 and TRBJ1-2; D is unresolved. Germline V gene data show CDR1 as LGHDT and CDR2 as YNNKEL (reference sequence). V lost 4 bases to trimming and J lost 9 bases, with 21 bases between them. The CDR3 runs to 15 residues.

This clonotype was seen many times. The chain uses TRBV4-2 and TRBJ2-3; weak D call: TRBD2 (5 bases). Germline V CDR1 and CDR2: LGHNA, YNFKEQ. V lost 1 base and J 4 bases, leaving 12 bases between the germline ends. The CDR3 is made up of 15 amino acids. DNA for the CDR3: TGTGCCAGCAGCCAAGCTACCGGGGATGCAGATACGCAGTATTTT. Protein product: CASSQATGDADTQYF.

This clonotype was counted many times. The J gene is TRBJ2-1, the V gene TRBV2, with TRBD2 matching over 9 bases. Germline V CDR1 and CDR2: SNHLY, FYNNEI. With 6 bases clipped from V and 2 bases from J, the junction kept 5 bases outside the gene matches. The length of the CDR3 is 15 residues. The CDR3 spells CASRTGTSTYNEQFF. CDR3 bases: TGTGCCAGCAGAACCGGGACTAGCACCTACAATGAGCAGTTCTTC.

This clonotype was counted at least ten times. This sequence joins TRBV5-1 and TRBJ2-3; D is ambiguous. Trimming removed 4 bases at V and 0 bases at J, with 6 bases between. Germline V lookup: CDR1 SGHRS, CDR2 YFSETQ. This CDR3 is 13 amino acids long. The CDR3 loop is CASSVGSTDTQYF. The CDR3 DNA follows: TGCGCCAGCAGCGTAGGGAGCACAGATACGCAGTATTTT. The full variable domain, rest sourced from reference TRBV5-1 and TRBJ2-3, is KAGVTQTPRYLIKTRGQQVTLSCSPISGHRSVSWYQQTPGQGLQFLFEYFSETQRNKGNFPGRFSGRQFSNSRSEMNVSTLELGDSALYLCASSVGSTDTQYFGPGTRLTVL.

The sample holds a few counts of this clonotype. The chain is built from TRBV3-1 and TRBJ2-5; 8 nucleotides match TRBD1. Germline V gene sequence: CDR1 LGHDT, CDR2 YNNKEL (reference sequence). CDR3 size: 14 residues. The V segment lost 3 bases and the J segment 4 bases; nucleotides outside the gene matches: 4. This CDR3 is CASSHRGRVETQYF. In DNA, the CDR3 is TGTGCCAGCAGCCACAGGGGGCGCGTAGAGACCCAGTACTTC.

Ten or more counts support this clonotype. The chain employs TRBV2 and TRBJ2-5; D assignment may be TRBD1 or TRBD2 (5 bases each). CDR3 length equals 15 residues. V lost 4 bases and J lost 4, with 16 bases in between. Germline lookup yields CDR1 SNHLY and CDR2 FYNNEI. The CDR3 region is CASSVEATRGETQYF. The CDR3 region has the DNA TGTGCCAGCAGTGTTGAAGCTACTAGGGGAGAGACCCAGTACTTC.

This clonotype was seen at least ten times. The chain links TRBV7-6 to TRBJ2-5, with a weak D call TRBD1 (6 bases). The germline V gene has CDR1 SGHVS and CDR2 FNYEAQ. There are 16 residues in the CDR3. Trimming stripped 2 bases from V and 5 bases from J, with 18 bases between. The CDR3 DNA reads as TGTGCCAGCAGCTTAACGTCAGGCGGACAGAGGGAGACCCAGTACTTC. It encodes CASSLTSGGQRETQYF.

Many counts were recorded for this clonotype. J is TRBJ2-7 and V is TRBV20-1, with TRBD1 matching 7 bases. The CDR3 sequence is 16 residues long. J gave up 7 bases and V 1 base, and 16 bases lay outside the gene matches. CDR1 is DFQATT, CDR2 SNEGSKA, per germline (reference sequence). CDR3 sequence reads: CSARASQGFPSEEQYF. CDR3 sequence (DNA): TGCAGTGCTAGAGCCTCACAGGGGTTCCCTAGTGAGGAGCAGTACTTC.

The J gene is TRBJ2-1, the V gene TRBV9; 14 nucleotides line up with TRBD2. J lost 8 bases, V lost 3 bases, and 4 bases had no gene match. The length of the CDR3 is 15 residues. In germline, CDR1 is SGDLS, CDR2 YYNGEE. The CDR3 DNA sequence: TGTGCCAGCAGCGCGACTAGCGGGGGGGCCGATGAGCAGTTCTTC. Amino acids: CASSATSGGADEQFF.

The sample holds many counts of this clonotype. This sequence joins TRBV6-2 or TRBV6-3 and TRBJ1-6, with D tentatively TRBD1 (5 bases). Trimming shortened V by 8 bases and J by 7 bases, and 9 bases separated the two germline ends. CDR3 length: 12 residues. Germline-derived CDR1 and CDR2 are MNHEY and SVGEGT. In nucleotides, the CDR3 is TGTGCCAGCCGACAGAAGAATTCACCCCTCCACTTT. It specifies CASRQKNSPLHF.

This clonotype was detected many times. V gene TRBV2 combines with J gene TRBJ1-2, with unresolved D. Germline V lookup: CDR1 SNHLY, CDR2 FYNNEI. Trimming removed 5 bases from V and 2 bases from J, with 18 bases in between. The CDR3 is 16 residues long. The CDR3 nucleotides are TGTGCCAGCAGTCCCTCACTGATGCCCTTAAACTATGGCTACACCTTC. Protein product: CASSPSLMPLNYGYTF.

This clonotype was seen more than once but under ten times. It may be a read error: a sequence one base away is much more abundant. The chain carries TRBV7-2 and TRBJ2-1, with 9 bases that match TRBD2. Germline V CDR1 and CDR2: SGHTA, FQGNSA. CDR3 length: 13 amino acids. The CDR3 sequence is CASSPNSGGEQLF. CDR3 nucleotide sequence: TGTGCCAGCAGCCCCAATAGCGGGGGAGAGCAGCTCTTC.

J is TRBJ1-1 and V is TRBV14; D is unclear. CDR1 is SGHDN and CDR2 is FVKESK in the germline V gene. The CDR3 totals 13 residues. Between the trimmed V and J ends, which lost 4 bases and 8 bases, there was a span of 14 bases. The CDR3 sequence: CASSPTLEAEAFF. The CDR3 bases are TGTGCCAGCAGCCCCACCCTTGAGGCCGAAGCTTTCTTT.

The CDR3 here is CASSVAMTDRSSGANVLTF. CDR3 sequence (DNA): TGTGCCAGCAGCGTAGCTATGACAGATCGGTCCTCTGGGGCCAACGTCCTGACTTTC. This chain uses TRBV9 with TRBJ2-6, with D possibly being TRBD1 (5 bases). V was shortened by 0 bases and J by 0 bases, with 16 bases between the two germline ends. Germline loops: CDR1 SGDLS, CDR2 YYNGEE. The CDR3 extends over 19 amino acids. Together with reference TRBV9 and TRBJ2-6, the CDR3 gives the full variable domain: DSGVTQTPKHLITATGQRVTLRCSPRSGDLSVYWYQQSLDQGLQFLIQYYNGEERAKGNILERFSAQQFPDLHSELNLSSLELGDSALYFCASSVAMTDRSSGANVLTFGAGSRLTVL.